This T cell receptor (beta chain) originates from a study of CD8+CD57+ T cells in acquired aplastic anemia. Study-wide findings and caveats: Significance was not reached for CD8+ Simpson's diversity between patients and controls.

Genomic DNA constituted the template upon which TCR beta VDJ and CDR3 profiling was performed. MiXCR, applied by TCRdb to the reads, yields one record per CDR3 protein. The data show 150,000 to 200,000 distinct CDR3 sequences, with about 50% seen just once and 25% to 35% held by the top ten. Those patients picked for sequencing had displayed CD8+CD57+ cell expansion on flow cytometry. Each patient carried a diagnosis of severe acquired aplastic anemia. Patient blood was sampled before any therapy had been received. Trimming took off 4 bases at V and 2 bases at J, with 11 bases between the two ends. CDR3 length: 14 amino acids. Germline V gene sequence: CDR1 ENHRY, CDR2 SYGVKD. This clonotype appeared a single time. Its antigen is unknown.

The material sequenced was sorted CD4+, CD8+, or CD8+CD57+ T cells (not recorded which) from PBMCs. The chain links TRBV10-3 to TRBJ1-1; D gene unclear. This clonotype was sampled from a human donor with aplastic anemia. CDR3 nucleotides: TGTGCCATCAGTGGACGCGTACCAAACACTGAAGCTTTCTTT. Translating gives CAISGRVPNTEAFF.